Listed below are T cell receptor beta chains from one sample, sequenced in a study of human T cells and chemical hapten exposure. TCRdb reprocessed the RACE reads via MiXCR and lists one record per CDR3 protein. Altogether more than 65,000 distinct CDR3 sequences are present, approximately 29% being singletons, with the ten largest covering approximately 9.1%. Sequenced here: whole blood, sampled in connection with sensitization to the hapten diphenylcyclopropenone (DPC). The source of these receptors is a man between 40 and 49 years old with alopecia areata. Some clones in this sample may be carry-over from other donors' samples. CDR3s include the opening cysteine and the closing phenylalanine or tryptophan. The D gene is left open where the match is weak. Not all rows give a size; the values are once, few, many and, for expanded clones, a class.

abundance,v_gene,d_gene,j_gene,CDR3nt,CDR3aa
NA,TRBV27,TRBD1,TRBJ2-7,TGTGCCAGCAGCAACCCCGGGACAGGGGGGTACGAGCAGTACTTC,CASSNPGTGGYEQYF
NA,TRBV13,TRBD2,TRBJ2-7,TGTGCCAGCAGCTTACGGACTAGCGGATTGTCCTACGAGCAGTACTTC,CASSLRTSGLSYEQYF
NA,TRBV28,TRBD2,TRBJ2-7,TGTGCCAGCAGAAATAGCGGGAGCTACGAGCAGTACTTC,CASRNSGSYEQYF
medium-sized,TRBV5-6,NA,TRBJ2-3,TGTGCCAGCAGCTTGTATCAGGGGCCGACAGATACGCAGTATTTT,CASSLYQGPTDTQYF
few,TRBV5-4,NA,TRBJ2-7,TGTGCCAGCAGCTTGCTCTCGAGGGCAGATTCCTACGAGCAGTACTTC,CASSLLSRADSYEQYF
NA,TRBV27,NA,TRBJ2-4,TGTGCCAGCAGTAAGACTCCCACCCAGGTCATTCAGTACTTC,CASSKTPTQVIQYF
few,TRBV10-3,NA,TRBJ2-1,TGTGCCACCACGAGGGGCGGCGAGCAGTTCTTC,CATTRGGEQFF
few,TRBV29-1,NA,TRBJ1-4,TGCAGCGTTCACGAAGGGCGGGAAAAACTGTTTTTT,CSVHEGREKLFF
few,TRBV9,NA,TRBJ2-2,TGTGCCAGCAGCGCCACCCCCATGGGTAGTACCGGGGAGCTGTTTTTT,CASSATPMGSTGELFF
NA,TRBV7-9,TRBD1,TRBJ2-5,TGTGCCAGCAGCTCTACGACAGGGGTTGAGACCCAGTACTTC,CASSSTTGVETQYF
NA,TRBV28,TRBD1,TRBJ1-1,TGTGCCAGCAGTCCGGAGACAGGGCGAACTGAAACTTTCTTT,CASSPETGRTETFF
few,TRBV7-9,NA,TRBJ2-1,TGTGCCAGCAGCTTACCAGGGCAGCCGGACAATGAGCAGTTCTTC,CASSLPGQPDNEQFF
NA,TRBV7-3,NA,TRBJ2-2,TGTGCCAGCAGCCCTTACGGTACAGGGAACACCGGGGAGCTGTTTTTT,CASSPYGTGNTGELFF
few,TRBV19,TRBD1,TRBJ2-7,TGTGCCAGTCGTATTCGGACAGGGGGGTCCTACGAGCAGTACTTC,CASRIRTGGSYEQYF
few,TRBV7-2,NA,TRBJ2-6,TGTGCCAGCAGCGACCACAGGCCGGGGGCCAACGTCCTGACTTTC,CASSDHRPGANVLTF
NA,TRBV28,NA,TRBJ2-3,TGTGCCAGCAGTTTATCGCGGACAGAAAGCACAGATACGCAGTATTTT,CASSLSRTESTDTQYF
NA,TRBV12-3/TRBV12-4,NA,TRBJ1-6,TGTGCCAGCAGCCCGCCGGGGAAACCGGGTTCACCCCTCCACTTT,CASSPPGKPGSPLHF
NA,TRBV12-3/TRBV12-4,TRBD1,TRBJ2-1,TGTGCCAGCAGTCTAGGACAGGGTAGCTCCTACAATGAGCAGTTCTTC,CASSLGQGSSYNEQFF
NA,TRBV7-3,NA,TRBJ1-2,TGTGCCAGCAGCCCCGAACCCGGGAACTATGGCTACACCTTC,CASSPEPGNYGYTF
NA,TRBV28,TRBD1,TRBJ1-1,TGTGCCAGCAGTTTGACAGGGATTAGTATAAACACTGAAGCTTTCTTT,CASSLTGISINTEAFF
NA,TRBV12-3/TRBV12-4,NA,TRBJ1-6,TGTGCCAGCAGTTTACGGGGTGATAATTCACCCCTCCACTTT,CASSLRGDNSPLHF
NA,TRBV10-3,NA,TRBJ2-7,TGTGCCATCAGTGAGTCGGGGGCCCACTACGAGCAGTACTTC,CAISESGAHYEQYF
NA,TRBV11-1,TRBD1,TRBJ2-6,TGTGCCAGCAGCTTAGGCGCCGGGACAGGGTTGTCTGCTGGGGCCAACGTCCTGACTTTC,CASSLGAGTGLSAGANVLTF
NA,TRBV5-6,TRBD2,TRBJ2-7,TGTGCCAGCATGGTACTAGCGGGGACCTACGAGCAGTACTTC,CASMVLAGTYEQYF
few,TRBV3-1,NA,TRBJ2-3,TGTGCCAGCAGCCAAGAATCACAGGGATGGTCGGGAGATACGCAGTATTTT,CASSQESQGWSGDTQYF
few,TRBV7-9,TRBD2,TRBJ2-1,TGTGCCAGCCGGCCTAGCGGGAGGAATGAGCAGTTCTTC,CASRPSGRNEQFF
few,TRBV24-1,NA,TRBJ2-2,TGTGCCACCAGTGGGGCGAACACCGGGGAGCTGTTTTTT,CATSGANTGELFF
few,TRBV27,TRBD1,TRBJ1-2,TGTGCCAGCAGTTTATCGATTGACAGGGCCGACTATGGCTACACCTTC,CASSLSIDRADYGYTF
once,TRBV4-1,TRBD1,TRBJ2-1,TGCGCCAGCAGCCGGAACAGGGGGCCCCCCTACAATGAGCAGTTCTTC,CASSRNRGPPYNEQFF
NA,TRBV13,NA,TRBJ2-7,TGTGCCAGCAGCTCTCCGAACAGGGACGAGCAGTACTTC,CASSSPNRDEQYF
few,TRBV20-1,TRBD1,TRBJ1-5,TGCAGTGTTGGACAGGGGGACCATCAGCCCCAGCATTTT,CSVGQGDHQPQHF
NA,TRBV12-3/TRBV12-4,NA,TRBJ2-7,TGTGCCAGCAGTTCTGACAGGAACTACGAGCAGTACTTC,CASSSDRNYEQYF
few,TRBV20-1,TRBD2,TRBJ2-7,TGCAGTGCTAGTGGGACTACCTACTCCTACGAGCAGTACTTC,CSASGTTYSYEQYF
NA,TRBV7-2,TRBD2,TRBJ2-3,TGTGCCAGCAGCCCTAGCGGGGCTAGCACAGATACGCAGTATTTT,CASSPSGASTDTQYF
NA,TRBV29-1,NA,TRBJ1-1,TGCAGTGGGGGAGGGGCTGGCACTGAAGCTTTCTTT,CSGGGAGTEAFF
few,TRBV3-1,NA,TRBJ2-7,TGTGCCAGCAGCCAAGAGCCGCGACGGGACGAGCAGTACTTC,CASSQEPRRDEQYF
NA,TRBV3-1,NA,TRBJ2-7,TGTGCCAGCAGCCAAGATCCAGGAGGCACTTACGAGCAGTACTTC,CASSQDPGGTYEQYF
NA,TRBV12-3/TRBV12-4,TRBD1,TRBJ2-7,TGTGCCAGCAGTCTCGCGACAGGGAACTACTACGAGCAGTACTTC,CASSLATGNYYEQYF
NA,TRBV27,NA,TRBJ2-1,TGTGCCAGCAGTTACGGACCCAATGAGCAGTTCTTC,CASSYGPNEQFF
NA,TRBV6-6,NA,TRBJ2-2,TGTGCCAGCAGTCGAGTTTCCCGGGGCGCCGGGGAGCTGTTTTTT,CASSRVSRGAGELFF
few,TRBV20-1,TRBD2,TRBJ2-5,TGCAGTGCTCCCTTTCGGGAGGGTGGAGAGACCCAGTACTTC,CSAPFREGGETQYF
few,TRBV7-9,TRBD2,TRBJ2-7,TGTGCCAGCAGCTTAACTAGCGGCACTACCCACGAGCAGTACTTC,CASSLTSGTTHEQYF
NA,TRBV6-4,NA,TRBJ2-3,TGTGCCAGCAGTGGACAGGCTTCAGATACGCAGTATTTT,CASSGQASDTQYF
few,TRBV20-1,NA,TRBJ2-7,TGCAGTGCCCCCGATATGGGGGTCAGCTCCTACGAGCAGTACTTC,CSAPDMGVSSYEQYF
NA,TRBV10-3,NA,TRBJ1-2,TGTGCCATCAGTGTGCAGGGGTCCTATGGCTACACCTTC,CAISVQGSYGYTF
few,TRBV18,NA,TRBJ1-3,TGTGCCAGCTCACCAAGGCAGAAGGAGACCAACACCATATATTTT,CASSPRQKETNTIYF
few,TRBV6-5,NA,TRBJ1-1,TGTGCCAGCAGTTCGAAAGGGGGTACCACTGAAGCTTTCTTT,CASSSKGGTTEAFF
few,TRBV12-3/TRBV12-4,TRBD2,TRBJ2-3,TGTGCCAGCAGTTTAGAGCGGCGCGGTGGAGCGGGAGCCCCCCCAGATACGCAGTATTTT,CASSLERRGGAGAPPDTQYF
few,TRBV7-9,TRBD1,TRBJ1-6,TGTGCCAGCAGCTCGTACAGCGGGACAGGCCTTAATTCACCCCTCCACTTT,CASSSYSGTGLNSPLHF
NA,TRBV6-5,TRBD2,TRBJ2-3,TGTGCCAGCAGTTATGGTAGCGGGAGCACAGATACGCAGTATTTT,CASSYGSGSTDTQYF
many,TRBV5-6,NA,TRBJ1-1,TGTGCCAGCAGATTCCGGACGCTGAACACTGAAGCTTTCTTT,CASRFRTLNTEAFF
few,TRBV20-1,NA,TRBJ2-2,TGCAGTGCTAGAGATTCCAGTGGTCAGGACCGCGAGCTGTTTTTT,CSARDSSGQDRELFF
NA,TRBV3-1,NA,TRBJ2-1,TGTGCCAGCAGCCAAGTTCCCGTTCGTGAGCAGTTCTTC,CASSQVPVREQFF
NA,TRBV5-1,NA,TRBJ2-3,TGCGCCAGCAGCTTTGGATCGTCTGGGGGCACAGATACGCAGTATTTT,CASSFGSSGGTDTQYF
few,TRBV6-1,NA,TRBJ2-7,TGTGCCAGCAGTTACGGCCAGCTCTACGAGCAGTACTTC,CASSYGQLYEQYF
once,TRBV19,NA,TRBJ1-2,TGTGCCAGTAGTATTCGACAGGATAACTATGGCTACACCTTC,CASSIRQDNYGYTF
few,TRBV28,NA,TRBJ2-1,TGTGCCAGCAGTACTTTCAGGGGCCCGACCTACAATGAGCAGTTCTTC,CASSTFRGPTYNEQFF
NA,TRBV11-2,NA,TRBJ1-6,TGTGCCAGCAGCTTAGCCGAGAGTTCACCCCTCCACTTT,CASSLAESSPLHF